These 9 T cell receptor beta chains were all obtained from the same sample, sequenced in a study of blood T cell repertoires in COVID-19. Profiling relied on immunoSEQ multiplex PCR, and the TCRdb table lists in-frame clones only, not all of them. The data hold over 200,000 clones, with about 85% observed a single time. The specimen sequenced was peripheral blood. The origin of the receptors is a man in his 60s who had recovered from COVID-19.

The chain is built from TRBV3-1 (or the pseudogene TRBV3-2) and TRBJ2-2; TRBD2 matches 11 bases. The J segment lost 7 bases and the V segment lost 2 bases, leaving 9 bases of the junction unmatched. Germline V gene lookup returns CDR1 LGHDT and CDR2 YNNKEL (reference sequence). The CDR3 loop spans 17 amino acids. The chain's CDR3 is CASSQQSLAGAGGELFF. Here the CDR3 DNA reads TGTGCCAGCAGCCAACAGTCACTAGCGGGGGCGGGCGGGGAGCTGTTTTTT.

This chain joins TRBV7-8 and TRBJ2-5; 8 bases are shared with TRBD2. The CDR3 runs 15 residues. J was trimmed by 4 bases and V by 7 bases; bases with no gene match: 11. Germline V lookup: CDR1 SGHVS, CDR2 FQNEAQ. As DNA, the CDR3 is TGTGCCAGCACGCGAAACTTCGGGGGGGTAGAGACCCAGTACTTC. This translates into CASTRNFGGVETQYF.

This clone was detected only once. The chain recombines TRBV5-1 with TRBJ2-3, with TRBD2 identical over 7 bases. Germline CDR1 SGHRS, CDR2 YFSETQ. CDR3 size: 15 residues. The V gene end was trimmed by 2 bases and the J gene end by 0 bases; junction bases not matched to a gene: 3. In DNA, the CDR3 is TGCGCCAGCAGCTTTACTAGCGTTAGCACAGATACGCAGTATTTT. Its protein product is CASSFTSVSTDTQYF.

CDR3 amino acids: CAWSAYSGGSTDTQYF. In nucleotides, the CDR3 is TGTGCCTGGAGTGCCTATAGCGGGGGGAGCACAGATACGCAGTATTTT. V usage is TRBV30 and J usage is TRBJ2-3; 10 nucleotides line up with TRBD2. Trimming cost V 1 base and J 0 bases; bases outside gene matches: 4. The CDR3 is 16 amino acids. In germline, CDR1 is GTSNPN, CDR2 SVGIG (reference sequence). The variable domain in full, with the rest retrieved from reference TRBV30 and TRBJ2-3, is SQTIHQWPATLVQPVGSPLSLECTVEGTSNPNLYWYRQAAGRGLQLLFYSVGIGQISSEVPQNLSASRPQDRQFILSSKKLLLSDSGFYLCAWSAYSGGSTDTQYFGPGTRLTVL.

V gene TRBV7-2 combines with J gene TRBJ1-6; possible D gene TRBD1, 5 bases. Trimming removed 4 bases from V and 7 bases from J, with 11 bases in between. Germline CDR1 SGHTA, CDR2 FQGNSA. This CDR3 is 14 amino acids long. CDR3 in DNA: TGTGCCAGCAGCTCAATGGGGGGGAATTCACCCCTCCACTTT. Encoded protein: CASSSMGGNSPLHF.

The chain is built from TRBV4-1 and TRBJ1-6; D is ambiguous. V lost 0 bases and J lost 1, with 10 bases in between. The CDR3 covers 17 residues. Germline V CDR1 and CDR2: MGHRA, YSYEKL. The DNA of the CDR3 is TGCGCCAGCAGCCAAGAGGAGGGCTATTCCTATAATTCACCCCTCCACTTT. Amino acids: CASSQEEGYSYNSPLHF.

The chain links TRBV29-1 to TRBJ2-3; 7 positions match TRBD2. In germline, CDR1 is SQVTM, CDR2 ANQGSEA. The length of the CDR3 is 11 residues. J gave up 7 bases and V 3 bases, and 1 base lay outside the gene matches. The CDR3 coding sequence is TGCAGCGTTGAGAGCGGGAATACGCAGTATTTT. Its protein product is CSVESGNTQYF.

A single count supports this clone. The chain employs TRBV4-2 and TRBJ2-3; 8 bases map to TRBD2. V shed 3 bases, J shed 2 bases, and the junction held 4 bases outside the gene matches. The CDR3 runs to 15 residues. The germline V gene encodes CDR1 LGHNA and CDR2 YNFKEQ. The CDR3 region is CASSQGSGVTDTQYF. The CDR3 DNA follows: TGTGCCAGCAGCCAGGGTAGCGGGGTCACAGATACGCAGTATTTT.

This clone was recorded once. The chain carries TRBV7-9 and TRBJ2-1; D is unclear. This CDR3 comprises 14 residues. Trimming took off 0 bases at V and 5 bases at J, with 8 bases between the two ends. Germline values: CDR1 SEHNR, CDR2 FQNEAQ (reference sequence). CDR3 sequence (DNA): TGTGCCAGCAGCTTAGCCGGGTTACACAATGAGCAGTTCTTC. Translation: CASSLAGLHNEQFF. Using reference TRBV7-9 and TRBJ2-1 for the parts outside the CDR3, the full variable domain is DTGVSQNPRHKITKRGQNVTFRCDPISEHNRLYWYRQTLGQGPEFLTYFQNEAQLEKSRLLSDRFSAERPKGSFSTLEIQRTEQGDSAMYLCASSLAGLHNEQFFGPGTRLTVL.